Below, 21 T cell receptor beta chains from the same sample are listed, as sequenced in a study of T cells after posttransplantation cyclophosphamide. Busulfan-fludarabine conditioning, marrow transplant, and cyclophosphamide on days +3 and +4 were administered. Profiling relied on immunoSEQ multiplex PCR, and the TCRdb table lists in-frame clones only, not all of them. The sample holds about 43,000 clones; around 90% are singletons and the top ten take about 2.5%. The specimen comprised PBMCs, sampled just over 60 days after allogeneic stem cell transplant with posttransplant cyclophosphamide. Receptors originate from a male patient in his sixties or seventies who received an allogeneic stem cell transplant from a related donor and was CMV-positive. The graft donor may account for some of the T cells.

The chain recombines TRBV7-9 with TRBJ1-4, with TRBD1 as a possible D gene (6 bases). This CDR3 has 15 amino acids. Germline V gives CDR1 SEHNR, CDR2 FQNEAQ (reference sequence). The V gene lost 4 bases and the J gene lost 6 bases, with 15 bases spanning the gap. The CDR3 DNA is TGTGCCAGCAGCTCGGCGGTAGGGGGTGATGAAAAACTGTTTTTT. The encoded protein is CASSSAVGGDEKLFF.

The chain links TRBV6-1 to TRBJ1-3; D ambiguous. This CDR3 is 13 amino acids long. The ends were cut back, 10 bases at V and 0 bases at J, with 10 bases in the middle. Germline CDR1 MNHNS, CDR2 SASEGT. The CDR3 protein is CATGGLSGNTIYF. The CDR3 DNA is TGTGCCACAGGAGGCCTCTCTGGAAACACCATATATTTT.

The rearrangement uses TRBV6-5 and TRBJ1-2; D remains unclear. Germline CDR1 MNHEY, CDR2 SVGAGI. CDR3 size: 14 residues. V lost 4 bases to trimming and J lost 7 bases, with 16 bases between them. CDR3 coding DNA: TGTGCCAGCAGTTCCCCCACGGGAGGCCGTGGCTACACCTTC. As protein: CASSSPTGGRGYTF.

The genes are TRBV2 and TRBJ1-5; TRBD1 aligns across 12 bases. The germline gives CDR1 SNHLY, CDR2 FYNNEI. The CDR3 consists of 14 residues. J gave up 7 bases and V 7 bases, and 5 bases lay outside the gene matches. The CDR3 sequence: CASTGTGGSQPQHF. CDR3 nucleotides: TGTGCCAGCACCGGGACAGGGGGCTCCCAGCCCCAGCATTTT.

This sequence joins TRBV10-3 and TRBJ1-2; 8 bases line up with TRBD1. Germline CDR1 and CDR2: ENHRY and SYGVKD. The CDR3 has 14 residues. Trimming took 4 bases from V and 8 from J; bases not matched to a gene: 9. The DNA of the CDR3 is TGTGCCATCAGTGCACCGGACAGGGAAGAAGGCTACACCTTC. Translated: CAISAPDREEGYTF.

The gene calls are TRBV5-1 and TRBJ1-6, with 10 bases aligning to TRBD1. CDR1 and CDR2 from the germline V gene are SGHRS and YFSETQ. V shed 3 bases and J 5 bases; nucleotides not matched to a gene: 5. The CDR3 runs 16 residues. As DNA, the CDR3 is TGCGCCAGCAGCTCGGCGGGACAGGGGAATAATTCACCCCTCCACTTT. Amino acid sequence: CASSSAGQGNNSPLHF.

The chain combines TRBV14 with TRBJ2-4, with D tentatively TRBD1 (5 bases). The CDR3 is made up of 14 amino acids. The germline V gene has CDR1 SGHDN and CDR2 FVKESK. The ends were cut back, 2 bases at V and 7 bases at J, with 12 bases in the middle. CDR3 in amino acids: CASSQLGAGNIQYF. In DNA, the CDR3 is TGTGCCAGCAGCCAACTAGGGGCTGGGAACATTCAGTACTTC.

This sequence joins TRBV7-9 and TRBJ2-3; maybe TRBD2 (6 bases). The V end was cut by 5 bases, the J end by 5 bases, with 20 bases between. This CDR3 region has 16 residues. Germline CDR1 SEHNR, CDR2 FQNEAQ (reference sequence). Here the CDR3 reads CASSGLRGGVGDTQYF. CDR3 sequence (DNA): TGTGCCAGCAGCGGCCTTAGGGGCGGGGTTGGAGATACGCAGTATTTT.

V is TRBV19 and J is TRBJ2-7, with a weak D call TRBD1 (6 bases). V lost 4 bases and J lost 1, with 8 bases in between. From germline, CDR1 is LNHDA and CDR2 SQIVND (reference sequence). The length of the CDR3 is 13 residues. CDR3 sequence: CASSRTVSYEQYF. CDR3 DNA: TGTGCCAGTAGTAGGACAGTTTCCTACGAGCAGTACTTC. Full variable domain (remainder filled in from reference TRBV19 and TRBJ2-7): DGGITQSPKYLFRKEGQNVTLSCEQNLNHDAMYWYRQDPGQGLRLIYYSQIVNDFQKGDIAEGYSVSREKKESFPLTVTSAQKNPTAFYLCASSRTVSYEQYFGPGTRLTVT.

The CDR3 DNA reads as TGTGCCTGGAGCCCCAAGGCGGGTCACTATGGCTACACCTTC. It encodes CAWSPKAGHYGYTF. The genes are TRBV30 and TRBJ1-2; no definite D call. This CDR3 comprises 14 residues. CDR1 is GTSNPN and CDR2 is SVGIG in the germline V gene (reference sequence). Deletions cut 3 bases from V and 3 bases from J, with 14 bases between.

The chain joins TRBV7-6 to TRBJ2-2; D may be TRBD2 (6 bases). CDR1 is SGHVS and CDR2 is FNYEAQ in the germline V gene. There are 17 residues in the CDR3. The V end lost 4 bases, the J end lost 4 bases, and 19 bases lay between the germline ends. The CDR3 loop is CASSSQLLDGGTGELFF. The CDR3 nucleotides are TGTGCCAGCAGCTCCCAACTCCTGGACGGGGGCACCGGGGAGCTGTTTTTT.

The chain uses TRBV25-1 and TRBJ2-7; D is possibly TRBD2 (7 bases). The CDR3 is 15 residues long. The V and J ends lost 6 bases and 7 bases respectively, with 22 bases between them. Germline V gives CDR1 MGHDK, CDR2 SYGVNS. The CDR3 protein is CASRVRGGLSGEQYF. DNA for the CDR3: TGTGCCAGCAGGGTGAGGGGGGGATTGTCCGGGGAGCAGTACTTC.

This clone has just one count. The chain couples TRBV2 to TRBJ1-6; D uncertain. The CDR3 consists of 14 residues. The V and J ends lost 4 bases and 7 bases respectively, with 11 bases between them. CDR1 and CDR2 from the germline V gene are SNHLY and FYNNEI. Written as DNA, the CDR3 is TGTGCCAGCAGTGTGGCAGCGTTAAATTCACCCCTCCACTTT. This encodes CASSVAALNSPLHF.

CDR3 sequence (DNA): TGTGCCATCAGCCCCGGGACAGGGGAGCAGTTCTTC. Translating it yields CAISPGTGEQFF. The chain uses TRBV10-3 and TRBJ2-1; TRBD1 matches at 9 bases. Germline V lookup: CDR1 ENHRY, CDR2 SYGVKD. V shed 6 bases, J shed 10 bases, and the junction held 4 bases outside the gene matches. CDR3 length: 12 amino acids.

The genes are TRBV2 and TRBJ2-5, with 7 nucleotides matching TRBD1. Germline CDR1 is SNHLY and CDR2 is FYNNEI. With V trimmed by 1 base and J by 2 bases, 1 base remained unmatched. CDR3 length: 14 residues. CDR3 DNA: TGTGCCAGCAGTGAAGGCAGGGGGCAAGAGACCCAGTACTTC. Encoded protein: CASSEGRGQETQYF.

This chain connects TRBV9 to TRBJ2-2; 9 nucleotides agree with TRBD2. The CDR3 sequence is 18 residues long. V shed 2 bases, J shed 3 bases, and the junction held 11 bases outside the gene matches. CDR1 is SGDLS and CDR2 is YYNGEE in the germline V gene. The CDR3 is CASSVGGGAIEHTGELFF. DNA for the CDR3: TGTGCCAGCAGCGTCGGCGGGGGGGCCATCGAGCACACCGGGGAGCTGTTTTTT.

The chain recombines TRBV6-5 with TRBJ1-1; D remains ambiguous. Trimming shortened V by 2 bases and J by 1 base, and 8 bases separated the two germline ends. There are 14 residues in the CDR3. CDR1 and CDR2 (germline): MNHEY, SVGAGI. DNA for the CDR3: TGTGCCAGCAGTTACCGTCTCGGGAACACTGAAGCTTTCTTT. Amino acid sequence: CASSYRLGNTEAFF.

This CDR3 is CASRLGQGQFF. The CDR3 region has the DNA TGTGCCAGCAGACTGGGACAGGGGCAGTTCTTC. This chain joins TRBV2 and TRBJ2-1; 9 nucleotides line up with TRBD1. Germline V gene data show CDR1 as SNHLY and CDR2 as FYNNEI. This CDR3 comprises 11 residues. V was pared by 6 bases and J by 12 bases, with 3 bases of the junction left unmatched.

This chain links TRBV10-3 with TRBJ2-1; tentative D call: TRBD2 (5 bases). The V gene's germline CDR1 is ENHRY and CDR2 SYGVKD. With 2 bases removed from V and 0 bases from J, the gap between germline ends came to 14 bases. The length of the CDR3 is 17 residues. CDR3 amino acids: CAISEMTTDLSYNEQFF. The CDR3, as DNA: TGTGCCATCAGTGAGATGACTACCGATCTCTCCTACAATGAGCAGTTCTTC.

CDR3 amino acids: CASSYGQETQYF. The CDR3 DNA is TGTGCCAGCAGTTACGGTCAGGAGACCCAGTACTTC. The chain links TRBV6-5 to TRBJ2-5; D is undetermined. Deletions cut 2 bases from V and 5 bases from J, with 6 bases between. CDR1 is MNHEY, CDR2 SVGAGI, per germline. CDR3 length: 12 residues.

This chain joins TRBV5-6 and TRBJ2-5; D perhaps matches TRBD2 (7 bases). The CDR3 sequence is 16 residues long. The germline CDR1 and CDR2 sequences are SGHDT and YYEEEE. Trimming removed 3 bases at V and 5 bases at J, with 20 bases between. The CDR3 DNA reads TGTGCCAGCAGCTCAGGTTGGGGGGGGGCGTGGGAGACCCAGTACTTC. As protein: CASSSGWGGAWETQYF.